One and the same sample provided the 14 T cell receptor beta chains below, sequenced in a study of blood T cell repertoires in COVID-19. Profiled with immunoSEQ multiplex PCR; TCRdb holds only in-frame clones, not every one. This table holds roughly 81,000 clones, about 83% found once. The specimen sequenced was peripheral blood. The receptors here all came from a man older than 75 with active or convalescent COVID-19.

The chain recombines TRBV18 with TRBJ1-2; D is uncertain. The germline gives CDR1 KGHSH, CDR2 LQKENI. Trimming cost V 6 bases and J 3 bases, with 11 bases left between them. This CDR3 is built from 13 residues. CDR3 DNA sequence: TGTGCCAGCTCGCTCGACATGGACTATGGCTACACCTTC. Amino acids: CASSLDMDYGYTF.

The chain recombines TRBV5-1 with TRBJ2-4; possibly TRBD1 for D (6 bases). The CDR3 contains 17 residues. Germline V gene sequence: CDR1 SGHRS, CDR2 YFSETQ. Trimming took 1 base from V and 0 from J, leaving 14 bases between them. CDR3 residues: CASSLLGGDGAKNIQYF. The CDR3 DNA sequence: TGCGCCAGCAGCTTGCTAGGGGGAGACGGAGCCAAAAACATTCAGTACTTC.

The rearrangement uses TRBV5-8 and TRBJ1-5; 8 bases fit TRBD1. The CDR3 has 16 residues. Germline CDR1 is SGHTS and CDR2 is YDEGEE. Trimming took 2 bases from V and 5 from J; bases not matched to a gene: 9. In DNA form, the CDR3 reads TGTGCCAGCAGCTTCTTACCGGGACAGGCGTATCAGCCCCAGCATTTT. Translating gives CASSFLPGQAYQPQHF.

J is TRBJ2-7 and V is TRBV30; D is unresolved. V dropped 1 base and J dropped 4 bases, with 17 bases sitting between them. The CDR3 totals 15 residues. Germline values: CDR1 GTSNPN, CDR2 SVGIG (reference sequence). The CDR3: CAWSAFRRSLYEQYF. The CDR3 DNA follows: TGTGCCTGGAGTGCCTTCCGCCGGTCCTTATACGAGCAGTACTTC.

The chain has TRBV28 and TRBJ2-1, with TRBD2 identical over 10 bases. Germline V gives CDR1 MDHEN, CDR2 SYDVKM. V trimming: 1 base; J trimming: 8 bases; junction bases outside the gene matches: 11. The CDR3 spans 17 residues. CDR3: CASSLSLSGRTFDEQFF. The CDR3 region has the DNA TGTGCCAGCAGTTTATCCCTTAGCGGGAGGACTTTCGATGAGCAGTTCTTC. Combining the CDR3 with reference TRBV28 and TRBJ2-1 gives the whole variable domain DVKVTQSSRYLVKRTGEKVFLECVQDMDHENMFWYRQDPGLGLRLIYFSYDVKMKEKGDIPEGYSVSREKKERFSLILESASTNQTSMYLCASSLSLSGRTFDEQFFGPGTRLTVL.

This rearrangement joins TRBV11-3 to TRBJ2-2; D remains unclear. Trimming removed 2 bases from V and 6 bases from J, with 4 bases in between. From germline, CDR1 is SGHNT and CDR2 YENEEA. This CDR3 has 12 amino acids. The CDR3 sequence: CASSLIAGELFF. The CDR3 region has the DNA TGTGCCAGCAGCTTAATCGCCGGGGAGCTGTTTTTT.

The chain is built from TRBV11-1 and TRBJ2-7; 7 positions agree with TRBD1. The junction had 4 bases not matched to a gene; V was cut back by 5 bases and J by 3 bases. Germline CDR1 reads SGHAT; CDR2 reads FQDESV (reference sequence). The CDR3 sequence is 13 residues long. DNA for the CDR3: TGTGCCAGCAGCGGGACAGCCTACTACGAGCAGTACTTC. Its translation is CASSGTAYYEQYF.

The V gene is TRBV6-5, the J gene TRBJ1-4; 10 nucleotides align to TRBD1. Germline CDR1 MNHEY, CDR2 SVGAGI. This CDR3 has 15 amino acids. The trim removed 1 base at V and 7 bases at J, leaving 3 bases unmatched. The chain's CDR3 is CASSYFRDRGEKLFF. For the CDR3, the DNA is TGTGCCAGCAGTTACTTCCGGGACAGGGGTGAAAAACTGTTTTTT.

The V call is TRBV11-2, the J call TRBJ2-1, with a possible D match to TRBD2 (6 bases). The CDR3 extends over 14 amino acids. CDR1 SGHAT and CDR2 FQNNGV come from the germline V gene. Between the trimmed V and J ends, which lost 1 base and 6 bases, there was a span of 10 bases. CDR3: CASSLVGGGNEQFF. Written as DNA, the CDR3 is TGTGCCAGCAGCTTAGTGGGAGGAGGCAATGAGCAGTTCTTC.

The J gene is TRBJ2-1, the V gene TRBV3-1 (or the pseudogene TRBV3-2), with 11 bases matching TRBD2. The CDR3 runs to 15 residues. Germline assignment: CDR1 LGHDT and CDR2 YNNKEL (reference sequence). Germline trimming cut 4 bases from V and 7 bases from J; bases unmatched to any gene: 6. The CDR3 DNA follows: TGTGCCAGCAGCCTAGCGGGGGGGCCGGGAAATGAGCAGTTCTTC. Amino acid sequence: CASSLAGGPGNEQFF.

The sample holds one count of this clone. J is TRBJ2-5 and V is TRBV5-1; 8 nucleotides match TRBD2. CDR3 length: 15 residues. The germline gives CDR1 SGHRS, CDR2 YFSETQ. V was clipped by 5 bases and J by 4 bases; unmatched bases: 10. CDR3 in amino acids: CASSPDTGGAETQYF. CDR3 DNA sequence: TGCGCCAGCAGTCCTGATACGGGAGGGGCAGAGACCCAGTACTTC.

The chain is built from TRBV19 and TRBJ2-2, with TRBD1 as a possible D gene (5 bases). This CDR3 contains 16 residues. V shed 8 bases and J shed 3 bases, with 19 bases lying between them. Germline CDR1 and CDR2: LNHDA and SQIVND (reference sequence). CDR3 nucleotides: TGTGCCAGTCTCCAATCGACAGATACTTACACCGGGGAGCTGTTTTTT. Its translation: CASLQSTDTYTGELFF.

The V gene is TRBV5-4, the J gene TRBJ1-1; TRBD1 is a possible D gene (6 bases). V was shortened by 4 bases and J by 4 bases, with 17 bases between the two germline ends. Germline V gives CDR1 SGHNT, CDR2 YYREEE (reference sequence). CDR3 length: 15 amino acids. The CDR3 loop reads CASSPVGGASTEAFF. CDR3 sequence (DNA): TGTGCCAGCAGCCCGGTGGGGGGGGCTAGCACTGAAGCTTTCTTT.

V is TRBV29-1 and J is TRBJ1-1; a weak D match, TRBD1 (5 bases). The CDR3 length is 13 residues. Germline V gene data show CDR1 as SQVTM and CDR2 as ANQGSEA. V was trimmed by 6 bases and J by 0 bases, leaving 11 bases between them. The chain's CDR3 is CSVHRTMNTEAFF. The CDR3 bases are TGCAGCGTCCACAGGACGATGAACACTGAAGCTTTCTTT.